This T cell receptor (beta chain) was found in a study of cytotoxic CD8 clonotypes in ibrutinib-treated CLL (dated by TCRdb to 2020 to 2023). Turning to the overall study: The cohort had about a dozen relapsed/refractory and more than 14 treatment-naive patients; approximately 17 were IGHV unmutated. Longitudinal samples were obtainable from about 30% of the roughly 90 participants in the trial. Response samples were taken after a median of 12 months on treatment, ranging from 6 to 36 months. Responses were partial in some 24 patients and complete in 2; after median around 65 months follow-up, roughly 14 stayed in remission and about twelve progressed. On average, each sample had some 260,000 productive templates and more than 75,000 productive rearrangements. Cryopreserved peripheral blood mononuclear cells were obtained prior to treatment, at the time of response, and at either disease progression or sustained remission. The paper's findings and limits, for the study overall: Sampling times were not matched between patients in sustained remission and patients whose disease was progressing, and lymph node repertoires were not examined. Public clonotypes were rare and either contracted or stayed stable during treatment, and the rise in clonality at ibrutinib response reflected the expansion of private clonotypes. An increase in clonality was observed at ibrutinib response, with clonality remaining stable during sustained remission and falling back toward baseline at progression. Baseline clonality was found to be higher than that of age-matched healthy donors and was strongly correlated with circulating CD8+ T-cell counts.

Trimming at the junction amounts to 4 bases on V and 0 bases on J, and the germline ends lie 16 bases apart. Per the germline V gene (reference sequence), LNHDA is the CDR1 and SQIVND is the CDR2. The CDR3 starts with the cysteine, ends with the phenylalanine, and has 17 residues. CDR3 DNA only is kept here, 51 bases in frame from base 1. For TCR beta library preparation, 2 to 2.5 micrograms of genomic DNA were isolated from cryopreserved PBMCs. Longitudinal blood samples from CLL patients receiving ibrutinib monotherapy were subjected to high-throughput TCR beta sequencing. The patients were enrolled in a single-center, open-label phase 2 trial of ibrutinib monotherapy. In regard to this clone: There is no known antigen for this receptor. Base quality data are lacking; no much larger clone is found one base away.

A MiSeq instrument was used for deep resolution sequencing, which targeted depths ranging from 1 in 1 million up to 1 in 200,000 T cells, with coverage averaging 10x for each clonotype. The immunoSEQ hsTCRB Kit was used to generate TCR beta libraries. The original methods were these. The data were analyzed with ImmunoSEQ Analyzer and ImmunoSEQ Data Assistant, and V, D and J gene assignments followed IMGT definitions. Clonality, which ranges from 0 to 1, was calculated as one minus the normalized Shannon entropy of productive rearrangement frequencies. Only overrepresented clonotypes making up at least 0.05% of each patient's repertoire were included in the public clonotype analysis. Some twelve repertoires from age-matched healthy donors, obtained from immuneACCESS, served as clonality controls. TCRdb holds this immuneACCESS table with in-frame rearrangements only. Some clones are missing; in checked studies, unresolved V genes explain under half, and the rest has no known cause. D and trimming were read from the DNA, whereas the V and J calls and clone size are those reported in that table. Counted in this sample were approximately 6,000 clones; nearly 70% of them appeared once. About 41% of the sample is taken by the ten largest.

This TCR derives from a human donor with chronic lymphocytic leukemia. The source material was PBMCs, sampled before ibrutinib treatment. The rearrangement joined TRBV19 to TRBJ1-5, with TRBD1 as a weak D call on 5 bases. The DNA sequence follows: TGTGCCAGTAGTACCATTCGGGGGGGAAGTAGCAATCAGCCCCAGCATTTT. The encoded protein is CASSTIRGGSSNQPQHF.